The 10 T cell receptor beta chains in this list originate from one sample, sequenced in a study of cytomegalovirus exposure and HLA in healthy donors. With 60 Vbeta and 13 Jbeta primers, the PCR was carried out. Sequencing was performed with immunoSEQ multiplex PCR; in TCRdb, only in-frame clones are kept and a portion is missing. Of about 200,000 clones listed, 70% to 80% are singletons. Sequenced input: PBMCs. Receptor source: a man aged 25 to 40 in good health and CMV-seronegative.

The count of this clone is one. V and J are TRBV25-1 and TRBJ1-4, with TRBD1 matching 7 bases. Germline-derived CDR1 and CDR2 are MGHDK and SYGVNS. The CDR3 is 17 residues long. The ends lost 8 bases at V and 0 bases at J; junction bases unmatched: 12. The CDR3 loop is CASRLGTVTATNEKLFF. The CDR3 DNA reads as TGTGCCAGCCGTCTCGGGACAGTCACAGCAACTAATGAAAAACTGTTTTTT.

CDR3 amino acids: CSVRGVAGGYEQYF. The CDR3 DNA reads TGCAGCGTGCGGGGCGTGGCAGGGGGCTACGAGCAGTACTTC. The J gene is TRBJ2-7, the V gene TRBV29-1; D may be TRBD1 (7 bases). The V end was cut by 6 bases, the J end by 3 bases, with 18 bases between. This CDR3 contains 14 residues. The germline V gene has CDR1 SQVTM and CDR2 ANQGSEA.

This clone was counted a few times. The chain combines TRBV6-5 with TRBJ1-4; possible D gene TRBD1, 5 bases. CDR3 length equals 15 residues. The V and J ends lost 0 bases and 5 bases respectively, with 10 bases between them. Per the germline V gene, CDR1 is MNHEY and CDR2 is SVGAGI. CDR3 protein: CASSYSRAGNEKLFF. DNA of the CDR3: TGTGCCAGCAGTTACTCCCGGGCAGGGAATGAAAAACTGTTTTTT.

The chain joins TRBV6-1 to TRBJ2-1; 9 bases agree with TRBD2. V lost 3 bases, J lost 4 bases, and 7 bases stayed unmatched. CDR1 and CDR2 (germline): MNHNS, SASEGT. The CDR3 has 16 residues. The CDR3 bases are TGTGCCAGCAGTGAGTTCGTAGCGGGAGCATACAATGAGCAGTTCTTC. Protein sequence: CASSEFVAGAYNEQFF.

The J gene is TRBJ2-7, the V gene TRBV5-4; TRBD2 matches at 10 bases. The germline CDR1 and CDR2 sequences are SGHNT and YYREEE (reference sequence). The CDR3 length is 14 residues. J gave up 5 bases and V 0 bases, and 2 bases lay outside the gene matches. The CDR3 nucleotides read TGTGCCAGCAGCTTGGAACTAGCGGGGAACGAGCAGTACTTC. Amino acid sequence: CASSLELAGNEQYF.

The chain carries TRBV29-1 and TRBJ1-2; 9 bases are a match to TRBD1. The CDR3 is 12 amino acids. Germline CDR1 is SQVTM and CDR2 is ANQGSEA. Trimming took 7 bases from V and 7 from J; bases not matched to a gene: 7. This chain's CDR3 is CSAPQGAGGYTF. CDR3 DNA: TGCAGCGCCCCACAGGGGGCCGGTGGCTACACCTTC.

The V call is TRBV5-6, the J call TRBJ1-4, with a weak D call TRBD1 (5 bases). The CDR3 is made up of 17 amino acids. Germline V gives CDR1 SGHDT, CDR2 YYEEEE. V dropped 0 bases and J dropped 3 bases, with 15 bases sitting between them. The CDR3 DNA sequence: TGTGCCAGCAGCTTGGCGCTCAGTGGGGCCTCTAATGAAAAACTGTTTTTT. It translates to CASSLALSGASNEKLFF. Looking up the rest from reference TRBV5-6 and TRBJ1-4 gives the full variable domain: DAGVTQSPTHLIKTRGQQVTLRCSPKSGHDTVSWYQQALGQGPQFIFQYYEEEERQRGNFPDRFSGHQFPNYSSELNVNALLLGDSALYLCASSLALSGASNEKLFFGSGTQLSVL.

The chain recombines TRBV5-1 with TRBJ1-1; 8 bases fit TRBD1. The J segment lost 4 bases and the V segment lost 4 bases, leaving 6 bases of the junction unmatched. Germline assignment: CDR1 SGHRS and CDR2 YFSETQ. The CDR3 extends over 14 amino acids. The CDR3 DNA is TGCGCCAGCAGCCACGGACAGGGTATCACTGAAGCTTTCTTT. Protein sequence: CASSHGQGITEAFF.

This chain links TRBV11-1 with TRBJ2-7; possibly TRBD2 for D (6 bases). CDR1 is SGHAT, CDR2 FQDESV, per germline (reference sequence). Trimming stripped 5 bases from V and 4 bases from J, with 15 bases between. This CDR3 has 14 residues. The CDR3 spells CASSPRRGGYEQYF. The CDR3 DNA sequence: TGTGCCAGCAGCCCCAGGCGGGGAGGTTACGAGCAGTACTTC.

The CDR3 bases are TGTGCCAGCAGCCCCGGTAGCAGTTCGAACACCGGGGAGCTGTTTTTT. Protein: CASSPGSSSNTGELFF. The chain recombines TRBV9 with TRBJ2-2, with D uncertain. The V end lost 4 bases, the J end lost 0 bases, and 13 bases lay between the germline ends. The length of the CDR3 is 16 residues. Germline-derived CDR1 and CDR2 are SGDLS and YYNGEE. The complete variable domain, with remaining parts taken from reference TRBV9 and TRBJ2-2, reads DSGVTQTPKHLITATGQRVTLRCSPRSGDLSVYWYQQSLDQGLQFLIQYYNGEERAKGNILERFSAQQFPDLHSELNLSSLELGDSALYFCASSPGSSSNTGELFFGEGSRLTVL.